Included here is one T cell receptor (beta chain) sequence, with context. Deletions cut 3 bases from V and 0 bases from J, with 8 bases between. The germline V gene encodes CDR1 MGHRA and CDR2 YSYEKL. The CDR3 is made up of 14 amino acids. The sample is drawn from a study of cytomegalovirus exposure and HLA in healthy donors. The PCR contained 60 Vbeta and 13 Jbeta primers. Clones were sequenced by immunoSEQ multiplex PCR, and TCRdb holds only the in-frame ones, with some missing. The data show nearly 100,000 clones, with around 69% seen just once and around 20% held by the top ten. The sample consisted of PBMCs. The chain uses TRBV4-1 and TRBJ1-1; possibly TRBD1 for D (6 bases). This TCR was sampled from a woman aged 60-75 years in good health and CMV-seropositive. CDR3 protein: CASSQRGMNTEAFF. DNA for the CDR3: TGCGCCAGCAGCCAGAGGGGGATGAACACTGAAGCTTTCTTT.